This T cell receptor (beta chain) was profiled in a study of blood T cell repertoires in COVID-19. For the study at large: The samples span acute and convalescent COVID-19 from the United States, Italy and Spain. PBMCs, B-cell-depleted T cells, or T cells provided the cDNA or gDNA that made up the material.

The germline V gene has CDR1 SNHLY and CDR2 FYNNEI. Trimming took 4 bases from V and 7 from J; bases not matched to a gene: 4. The CDR3 runs to 14 residues. In the original processing: Amplified reference gene primers provided the basis for estimating nucleated cell counts. Assay: immunoSEQ multiplex PCR; the TCRdb copy retains only in-frame clones and omits some. V and J calls and clone size are as listed in that table; D and trimming were resolved from the DNA. The table includes 85,000 to 100,000 clones, around 88% detected once. The receptor was isolated from a man aged 60 to 75 with acute or convalescent COVID-19. The chain couples TRBV2 to TRBJ2-4; 10 nucleotides agree with TRBD2. Source material: peripheral blood. The CDR3 coding sequence is TGTGCCAGCAGTGCGGCTAGCGGGAGCAACATTCAGTACTTC. Its protein is CASSAASGSNIQYF. Combining the CDR3 with reference TRBV2 and TRBJ2-4 gives the whole variable domain EPEVTQTPSHQVTQMGQEVILRCVPISNHLYFYWYRQILGQKVEFLVSFYNNEISEKSEIFDDQFSVERPDGSNFTLKIRSTKLEDSAMYFCASSAASGSNIQYFGAGTRLSVL.